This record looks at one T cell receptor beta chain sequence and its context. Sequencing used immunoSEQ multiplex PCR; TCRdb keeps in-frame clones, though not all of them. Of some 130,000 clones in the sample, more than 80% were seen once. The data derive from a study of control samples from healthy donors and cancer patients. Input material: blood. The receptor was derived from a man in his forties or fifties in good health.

CDR3 loop: CASSFTGYGYTF. The CDR3 DNA follows: TGTGCCAGCAGTTTCACGGGTTATGGCTACACCTTC. The chain links TRBV12-3 or TRBV12-4 to TRBJ1-2; D remains unclear. The CDR3 is 12 residues long. V lost 3 bases and J lost 5, with 7 bases in between.